Presented here are 13 T cell receptor beta chains from one specimen sequenced in a study of identical twins. TCRdb itself ran the 5' RACE reads through MiXCR, one entry per CDR3 protein. The sample yields 250,000 to 300,000 distinct CDR3 sequences, around 9.7% seen once. These same records also appear under a second study, on yellow fever vaccine responses in identical twins.

The sample consisted of CD8+ T cells sorted from blood. The receptors originated from a woman under 30 in good health.

V gene TRBV13 combines with J gene TRBJ2-5; no clear D gene. Germline V gene sequence: CDR1 PRHDT, CDR2 FYEKMQ (reference sequence). V gave up 5 bases and J gave up 2 bases, with 18 bases separating them. The CDR3 sequence is 16 residues long. The CDR3 region has the DNA TGTGCCAGCAGCCCCCAGCTGGGCAGTTTACAAGAGACCCAGTACTTC. Residues: CASSPQLGSLQETQYF. The entire variable domain, with the rest obtained from reference TRBV13 and TRBJ2-5, is as follows: AAGVIQSPRHLIKEKRETATLKCYPIPRHDTVYWYQQGPGQDPQFLISFYEKMQSDKGSIPDRFSAQQFSDYHSELNMSSLELGDSALYFCASSPQLGSLQETQYFGPGTRLLVL.

This clonotype was seen ten or more times. The chain is built from TRBV29-1 and TRBJ2-7; TRBD2 is a possible D gene (6 bases). The CDR3 has 14 residues. Between the trimmed V and J ends, which lost 0 bases and 4 bases, there was a span of 13 bases. Germline CDR1 SQVTM, CDR2 ANQGSEA. Here the CDR3 DNA reads TGCAGCGTTGAAGAAGGCAGGGAGGATTACGAGCAGTACTTC. This translates into CSVEEGREDYEQYF.

There are many counts of this clonotype. The chain carries TRBV15 and TRBJ1-1; TRBD1 matches 7 bases. The CDR3 loop spans 14 amino acids. J was trimmed by 3 bases and V by 2 bases; bases with no gene match: 3. In germline, CDR1 is LNHNV, CDR2 YYDKDF (reference sequence). CDR3 loop: CATSRHRGYTEAFF. CDR3 in DNA: TGTGCCACCAGCAGACACAGGGGCTACACTGAAGCTTTCTTT.

Only a few counts were recorded for this clonotype. The CDR3 loop is CASSGRDSQGIYEQYF. CDR3 DNA sequence: TGTGCCAGCAGTGGCCGGGACAGCCAGGGGATCTACGAGCAGTACTTC. This chain joins TRBV25-1 and TRBJ2-7, with 7 bases fitting TRBD1. With 4 bases clipped from V and 3 bases from J, the junction kept 12 bases outside the gene matches. The CDR3 sequence is 16 residues long. Per the germline V gene, CDR1 is MGHDK and CDR2 is SYGVNS.

The CDR3 sequence is CAIREDGDNEQFF. Here the CDR3 DNA reads TGTGCCATCAGAGAGGACGGAGACAATGAGCAGTTCTTC. V usage is TRBV10-3 and J usage is TRBJ2-1; D is unresolved. This CDR3 is built from 13 residues. Trimming removed 6 bases at V and 5 bases at J, with 11 bases between. Germline CDR1 and CDR2: ENHRY and SYGVKD.

This clonotype was detected ten times or more. V usage is TRBV7-9 and J usage is TRBJ1-2; 11 nucleotides match TRBD1. Trimming removed 5 bases from V and 5 bases from J; junction bases left unmatched: 10. Germline V gene sequence: CDR1 SEHNR, CDR2 FQNEAQ (reference sequence). The CDR3 totals 16 residues. The CDR3 DNA follows: TGTGCCAGCAGCCCTCAGACCGGGACAGGGGGTTATGGCTACACCTTC. Translated: CASSPQTGTGGYGYTF. Full variable domain (rest looked up from reference TRBV7-9 and TRBJ1-2): DTGVSQNPRHKITKRGQNVTFRCDPISEHNRLYWYRQTLGQGPEFLTYFQNEAQLEKSRLLSDRFSAERPKGSFSTLEIQRTEQGDSAMYLCASSPQTGTGGYGYTFGSGTRLTVV.

This clonotype has at least ten counts. The genes are TRBV4-3 and TRBJ2-7; D is possibly TRBD2 (5 bases). There are 17 residues in the CDR3. Germline CDR1 and CDR2: LGHNA and YSLEER. With 1 base removed from V and 2 bases from J, the gap between germline ends came to 18 bases. This chain's CDR3 is CASSQVIASERAYEQYF. CDR3 coding DNA: TGCGCCAGCAGCCAAGTGATAGCTTCTGAGAGGGCCTACGAGCAGTACTTC.

Many counts were recorded for this clonotype. The chain carries TRBV20-1 and TRBJ2-5, with a possible D match to TRBD2 (7 bases). The CDR3 has 15 residues. Trimming stripped 5 bases from V and 7 bases from J, with 23 bases between. Germline values: CDR1 DFQATT, CDR2 SNEGSKA (reference sequence). The CDR3 nucleotides are TGCAGTGCTCCCGGAAGGGGGGGCGCCGAATGGACCCAGTACTTC. Amino acid sequence: CSAPGRGGAEWTQYF.

This chain links TRBV20-1 with TRBJ2-3; D unresolved. Germline-derived CDR1 and CDR2 are DFQATT and SNEGSKA (reference sequence). This CDR3 has 12 residues. The V end lost 3 bases, the J end lost 0 bases, and 4 bases lay between the germline ends. The chain's CDR3 is CSASRSTDTQYF. CDR3 bases: TGCAGTGCTAGTCGGAGCACAGATACGCAGTATTTT.

In its sample, this clonotype was seen many times. The chain uses TRBV29-1 and TRBJ1-2, with 7 bases fitting TRBD1. This CDR3 is built from 11 residues. Germline assignment: CDR1 SQVTM and CDR2 ANQGSEA. J lost 8 bases, V lost 5 bases, and 5 bases had no gene match. The DNA of the CDR3 is TGCAGCGTTCAAACAGGGGAAGGCTACACCTTC. Its translation is CSVQTGEGYTF.

This clonotype has more than one count but fewer than ten. The V and J genes are TRBV11-2 and TRBJ2-3; TRBD1 might be the D (5 bases). CDR3 length: 17 residues. Germline V gene data show CDR1 as SGHAT and CDR2 as FQNNGV. V gave up 5 bases and J gave up 6 bases, with 24 bases separating them. CDR3 amino acids: CASSPQLGAEKVDTQYF. CDR3 coding DNA: TGTGCCAGCAGCCCCCAATTAGGGGCAGAGAAGGTTGATACGCAGTATTTT.

This clonotype was seen many times. This sequence joins TRBV11-2 and TRBJ2-1; D unresolved. Trimming shortened V by 3 bases and J by 0 bases, and 6 bases separated the two germline ends. There are 14 residues in the CDR3. Germline assignment: CDR1 SGHAT and CDR2 FQNNGV. The CDR3 DNA is TGTGCCAGCAGCTTGGTATTCTCCTACAATGAGCAGTTCTTC. This translates into CASSLVFSYNEQFF.

This clonotype was observed many times. The chain joins TRBV6-2 or TRBV6-3 to TRBJ2-7; unclear D gene. Trimming removed 1 base from V and 0 bases from J, with 10 bases in between. The CDR3 contains 15 residues. Germline V gives CDR1 MNHEY, CDR2 SVGEGT. The CDR3 protein is CASSYFEESSYEQYF. The CDR3 region has the DNA TGTGCCAGCAGTTACTTTGAGGAAAGCTCCTACGAGCAGTACTTC.